The TCR beta chain under discussion was sequenced for a study of early T cells in non-severe SARS-CoV-2 infection. Via MiXCR, TCRdb re-called the 5' RACE reads, giving one row per CDR3 protein. The top ten hold 11% to 15% of the sample, which has 35,000 or so distinct CDR3 sequences, about 4.7% seen once. This clonotype was seen only a few times. The junction departs from germline at one end; a sequencing error may be responsible. CDR1 and CDR2 from the germline V gene are LGHDT and YNNKEL (reference sequence). The CDR3 runs to 12 residues. The TCR comes from an adult who was a healthcare worker with PCR-confirmed SARS-CoV-2 infection or an uninfected control (not recorded which). V gene TRBV3-1 combines with J gene TRBJ1-2, with no clear D. Source material: whole blood. The CDR3: CVSSKHYYGYTF. The CDR3 DNA reads as TGTGTCAGCAGTAAGCACTACTATGGCTACACCTTC.